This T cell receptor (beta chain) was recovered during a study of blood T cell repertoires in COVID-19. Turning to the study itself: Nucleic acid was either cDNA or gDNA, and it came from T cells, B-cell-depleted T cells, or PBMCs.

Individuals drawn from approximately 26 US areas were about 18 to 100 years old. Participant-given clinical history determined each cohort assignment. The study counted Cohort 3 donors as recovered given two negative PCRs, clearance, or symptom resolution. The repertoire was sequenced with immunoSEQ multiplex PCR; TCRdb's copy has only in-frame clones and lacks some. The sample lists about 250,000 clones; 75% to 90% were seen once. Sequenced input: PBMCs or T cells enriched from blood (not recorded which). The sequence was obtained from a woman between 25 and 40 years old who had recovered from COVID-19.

CDR3 sequence: CASSLYGTGDAFF. The CDR3 bases are TGTGCCAGCAGTTTATATGGGACAGGGGATGCTTTCTTT. The chain employs TRBV28 and TRBJ1-1; 10 bases align to TRBD1. Per the germline V gene, CDR1 is MDHEN and CDR2 is SYDVKM. The CDR3 is made up of 13 amino acids. V was pared by 1 base and J by 11 bases, with 4 bases of the junction left unmatched.